The rows below give T cell receptor beta chains drawn from one sample of a study of cytomegalovirus exposure and HLA in healthy donors. This table comes from immunoSEQ multiplex PCR, and its TCRdb copy is limited to in-frame clones, with some not included. The data contain 150,000 to 200,000 clones, around 77% of them singletons. Sequencing was done on a sample of PBMCs. These receptors were collected from a woman in her twenties or thirties in good health and CMV-seronegative. Each CDR3 is given with its conserved first and last residue. Fields, in order: V gene, D gene, clone size, J gene, CDR3 protein, CDR3 DNA. A D gene is named only where the DNA matches it firmly. Not every row has a clone size; where given, it reads once, few, many or a size class.

TRBV5-1	TRBD1	-	TRBJ2-7	CASSLEGTGGYEQYF	TGCGCCAGCAGCTTGGAAGGGACAGGGGGTTACGAGCAGTACTTC
TRBV5-1	TRBD2	-	TRBJ2-1	CASSLVTSGSYYNEQFF	TGCGCCAGCAGCTTGGTGACTAGCGGGAGTTATTACAATGAGCAGTTCTTC
TRBV30	-	-	TRBJ1-3	CAWSGAPGNTRDTIYF	TGTGCCTGGAGTGGGGCTCCAGGGAACACTCGCGACACCATATATTTT
TRBV28	-	-	TRBJ1-2	CASSLRDTYYGYTF	TGTGCCAGCAGCTTAAGGGACACCTACTATGGCTACACCTTC
TRBV7-8	TRBD1	-	TRBJ2-5	CASSAGQGAFLGIETQYF	TGTGCCAGCAGCGCCGGACAGGGGGCTTTCTTAGGGATAGAGACCCAGTACTTC
TRBV30	TRBD1	-	TRBJ1-6	CAWTPGGTVDSPLHF	TGTGCCTGGACTCCTGGGGGGACAGTGGACTCACCCCTCCACTTT
TRBV19	-	-	TRBJ1-5	CASSIGRDQPQHF	TGTGCCAGTAGTATAGGGAGGGACCAGCCCCAGCATTTT
TRBV29-1	-	-	TRBJ2-7	CSVGRRSGYEQYF	TGCAGCGTTGGACGGAGGAGCGGGTACGAGCAGTACTTC
TRBV7-9	-	-	TRBJ2-1	CASSLGLGTRDEQFF	TGTGCCAGCAGCTTAGGGTTAGGGACTCGGGATGAGCAGTTCTTC
TRBV4-3	TRBD2	once	TRBJ2-1	CASSQDPFTSGRAVGSYNEQFF	TGCGCCAGCAGCCAAGATCCTTTTACTAGCGGGAGGGCCGTGGGATCCTACAATGAGCAGTTCTTC
TRBV6-1	TRBD1	-	TRBJ1-2	CASREQGNYGYTF	TGTGCCAGCAGAGAACAGGGGAACTATGGCTACACCTTC
TRBV4-3	TRBD1	-	TRBJ1-1	CASSPQQGDLNTEAFF	TGCGCCAGCAGCCCCCAACAGGGGGACTTGAACACTGAAGCTTTCTTT
TRBV30	-	-	TRBJ2-3	CAWSVFSYTDTQYF	TGTGCCTGGAGTGTTTTCAGTTACACAGATACGCAGTATTTT
TRBV6-5	TRBD1	-	TRBJ2-7	CASSVGTGDYEQYF	TGTGCCAGCAGTGTAGGGACAGGGGACTACGAGCAGTACTTC
TRBV11-1	-	-	TRBJ1-1	CASSLASREGEAFF	TGTGCCAGCAGCTTAGCGTCCAGGGAGGGAGAAGCTTTCTTT
TRBV6-6	-	once	TRBJ1-1	CASRRQSVTEAFF	TGTGCCAGCCGTCGACAGTCAGTCACTGAAGCTTTCTTT
TRBV30	-	-	TRBJ2-7	CAWSSGPGREQYF	TGTGCCTGGAGTAGCGGACCAGGGAGGGAGCAGTACTTC
TRBV4-3	-	-	TRBJ2-7	CASSQVGASYEQYF	TGCGCCAGCAGCCAAGTAGGGGCCTCTTACGAGCAGTACTTC
TRBV27	TRBD2	-	TRBJ2-4	CASSTPTQREGQNIQYF	TGTGCCAGCAGTACACCCACGCAGCGGGAGGGCCAGAACATTCAGTACTTC
TRBV27	-	-	TRBJ2-5	CASSLSAGHGETQYF	TGTGCCAGCAGTTTATCGGCGGGGCACGGGGAGACCCAGTACTTC
TRBV6-1	-	-	TRBJ1-3	CASSEPGQGNTIYF	TGTGCCAGCAGTGAGCCCGGACAGGGAAACACCATATATTTT
TRBV28	-	-	TRBJ2-1	CASSPPLNEQFF	TGTGCCAGCAGTCCCCCCTTAAATGAGCAGTTCTTC
TRBV4-2	TRBD1	-	TRBJ1-2	CASSRQDRDYGYTF	TGTGCCAGCAGCCGACAAGACAGGGACTATGGCTACACCTTC
TRBV11-1	-	-	TRBJ1-1	CASSFLPQGKSSEAFF	TGTGCCAGCAGCTTCCTCCCCCAGGGTAAAAGTTCTGAAGCTTTCTTT
TRBV5-1	-	-	TRBJ2-3	CASTLRVSTDTQYF	TGCGCCAGCACCCTGAGAGTGAGCACAGATACGCAGTATTTT